The 12 T cell receptor beta chains given below trace back to one sample, sequenced in a study of blood T cell repertoires in COVID-19. Assay: immunoSEQ multiplex PCR; the TCRdb copy retains only in-frame clones and omits some. The data show 110,000 to 150,000 clones, 86% seen once. Source material: PBMCs or T cells enriched from blood (not recorded which). All receptors come from a man aged 45-65 years who had recovered from COVID-19.

The CDR3 nucleotides read TGTGCCAGCACCCCCTGGGCGGGAGAGACCCAGTACTTC. It codes for CASTPWAGETQYF. The rearrangement uses TRBV5-6 and TRBJ2-5, with D perhaps matching TRBD2 (5 bases). CDR3 length: 13 residues. Looked up from germline, CDR1 is SGHDT and CDR2 is YYEEEE. Trimming pared 6 bases from V and 4 bases from J, leaving 13 bases between.

The chain combines TRBV2 with TRBJ2-3; 10 bases line up with TRBD2. Looked up from germline, CDR1 is SNHLY and CDR2 is FYNNEI. This CDR3 spans 16 amino acids. The V segment lost 4 bases and the J segment 7 bases; nucleotides outside the gene matches: 11. The CDR3 DNA reads TGTGCCAGCAGTGGACAAGGGACTAGCGCCGGAAATACGCAGTATTTT. This gives the protein CASSGQGTSAGNTQYF.

This chain connects TRBV3-1 (or the pseudogene TRBV3-2) to TRBJ1-3; 11 positions match TRBD1. The CDR3 has 18 residues. V trimming: 2 bases; J trimming: 3 bases; junction bases outside the gene matches: 9. The germline V gene has CDR1 LGHDT and CDR2 YNNKEL (reference sequence). Written as DNA, the CDR3 is TGTGCCAGCAGCCAACATGGGACAGGGGGTAATCTTGGAAACACCATATATTTT. It codes for CASSQHGTGGNLGNTIYF.

The chain is built from TRBV5-4 and TRBJ1-2, with D tentatively TRBD1 (5 bases). The CDR3 loop spans 13 amino acids. From germline, CDR1 is SGHNT and CDR2 YYREEE (reference sequence). The V and J ends lost 1 base and 5 bases respectively, with 9 bases between them. The CDR3 nucleotides are TGTGCCAGCAGCTTGTGGCAGGGTTATGGCTACACCTTC. It codes for CASSLWQGYGYTF.

The chain couples TRBV2 to TRBJ1-3, with 7 nucleotides matching TRBD1. Losses at the gene ends were 5 bases for V and 0 bases for J; bases not matched to a gene: 4. CDR1 SNHLY and CDR2 FYNNEI come from the germline V gene. The CDR3 is 15 residues long. CDR3 in DNA: TGTGCCAGCAGTACGGGACAGTACTCTGGAAACACCATATATTTT. Translating gives CASSTGQYSGNTIYF. The complete variable domain, with remaining parts taken from reference TRBV2 and TRBJ1-3, reads EPEVTQTPSHQVTQMGQEVILRCVPISNHLYFYWYRQILGQKVEFLVSFYNNEISEKSEIFDDQFSVERPDGSNFTLKIRSTKLEDSAMYFCASSTGQYSGNTIYFGEGSWLTVV.

The gene calls are TRBV5-1 and TRBJ2-7; TRBD1 aligns across 8 bases. Germline-derived CDR1 and CDR2 are SGHRS and YFSETQ. The CDR3 is 15 amino acids. J lost 2 bases, V lost 7 bases, and 11 bases had no gene match. The CDR3 sequence: CASGEDRGGPYEQYF. DNA of the CDR3: TGCGCCAGCGGCGAAGACAGGGGAGGCCCCTACGAGCAGTACTTC. The full variable domain, its missing parts supplied by reference TRBV5-1 and TRBJ2-7, is KAGVTQTPRYLIKTRGQQVTLSCSPISGHRSVSWYQQTPGQGLQFLFEYFSETQRNKGNFPGRFSGRQFSNSRSEMNVSTLELGDSALYLCASGEDRGGPYEQYFGPGTRLTVT.

The chain employs TRBV7-6 and TRBJ2-1, with TRBD2 identical over 12 bases. CDR3 length equals 15 residues. Germline V gene data show CDR1 as SGHVS and CDR2 as FNYEAQ. With V trimmed by 8 bases and J by 9 bases, 11 bases remained unmatched. The CDR3 reads CASGRLAGVRSEQFF. In nucleotides, the CDR3 is TGTGCCAGCGGGAGACTAGCGGGAGTAAGAAGTGAGCAGTTCTTC.

Remarks on this clone: Sequence at one end of the junction differs from germline and may be a read error. The V call is TRBV7-2, the J call TRBJ1-2; 9 bases match TRBD1. The germline gives CDR1 SGHTA, CDR2 FQGNSA. This CDR3 contains 14 residues. The CDR3: CASSYRGTGRSDAF. The CDR3 DNA reads as TGTGCCAGCAGCTATCGGGGGACAGGGCGGTCTGACGCCTTC.

The chain couples TRBV6-6 to TRBJ2-7; TRBD1 agrees at 11 bases. CDR3 length: 15 amino acids. Trimming cost V 8 bases and J 2 bases; bases outside gene matches: 8. The germline CDR1 and CDR2 sequences are MNHNY and SVGAGI (reference sequence). The CDR3 reads CASGQGAPSPYEQYF. In DNA form, the CDR3 reads TGTGCCAGCGGACAGGGGGCTCCTAGCCCCTACGAGCAGTACTTC.

The CDR3 is CASSPWGRGQGSYEQYV. CDR3 DNA: TGTGCCAGCTCACCATGGGGGAGGGGACAGGGCTCCTACGAGCAGTACGTC. The chain carries TRBV18 and TRBJ2-7, with TRBD1 identical over 9 bases. The CDR3 runs to 17 residues. In germline, CDR1 is KGHSH, CDR2 LQKENI. With 2 bases clipped from V and 0 bases from J, the junction kept 8 bases outside the gene matches.

This clone was observed a handful of times. The rearrangement links TRBV9 to TRBJ2-7; 9 bases agree with TRBD2. The germline V gene has CDR1 SGDLS and CDR2 YYNGEE. The CDR3 totals 13 residues. After removal of 5 bases from V and 2 bases from J, the junction contained 2 bases not matched to a gene. The CDR3 DNA follows: TGTGCCAGCAGTCCTAGCGGGACCTACGAGCAGTACTTC. Its translation is CASSPSGTYEQYF.

Notes on this clone: The identical CDR3 is also encoded by other nucleotide sequences in the sample. The chain recombines TRBV9 with TRBJ2-5; 10 bases align to TRBD1. The CDR3 covers 15 residues. V dropped 2 bases and J dropped 5; count of bases not matched to a gene: 6. The germline V gene encodes CDR1 SGDLS and CDR2 YYNGEE. The chain's CDR3 is CASSVTGGLGETQYF. The CDR3 bases are TGTGCCAGCAGCGTGACAGGGGGCCTAGGGGAGACCCAGTACTTC.